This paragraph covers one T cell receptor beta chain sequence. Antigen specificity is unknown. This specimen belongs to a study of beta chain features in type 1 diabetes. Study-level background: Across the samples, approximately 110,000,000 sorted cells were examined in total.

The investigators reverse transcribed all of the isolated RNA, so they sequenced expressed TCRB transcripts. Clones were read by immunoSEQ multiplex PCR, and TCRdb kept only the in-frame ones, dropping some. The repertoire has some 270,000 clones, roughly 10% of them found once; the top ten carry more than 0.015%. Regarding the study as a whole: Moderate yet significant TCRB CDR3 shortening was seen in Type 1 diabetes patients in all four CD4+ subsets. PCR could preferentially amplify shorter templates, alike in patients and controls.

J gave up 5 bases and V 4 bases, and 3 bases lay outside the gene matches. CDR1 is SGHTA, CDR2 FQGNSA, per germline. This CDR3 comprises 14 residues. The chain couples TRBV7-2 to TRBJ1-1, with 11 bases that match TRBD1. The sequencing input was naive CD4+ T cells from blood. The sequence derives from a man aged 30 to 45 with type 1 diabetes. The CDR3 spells CASSSGTGGTEAFF. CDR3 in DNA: TGTGCCAGCAGCTCAGGGACAGGGGGGACTGAAGCTTTCTTT. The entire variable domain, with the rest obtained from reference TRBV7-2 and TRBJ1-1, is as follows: GAGVSQSPSNKVTEKGKDVELRCDPISGHTALYWYRQSLGQGLEFLIYFQGNSAPDKSGLPSDRFSAERTGGSVSTLTIQRTQQEDSAVYLCASSSGTGGTEAFFGQGTRLTVV.